These T cell receptor beta chains were read from a single sample in a study of blood T cell repertoires in COVID-19. Some clones are missing from TCRdb's copy, which holds only in-frame ones; the method was immunoSEQ multiplex PCR. The sample has 300,000 to 350,000 clones, 80% to 90% seen once. Sequencing input: PBMCs or T cells enriched from blood (not recorded which). Receptor source: a man aged 30-40 years who had recovered from COVID-19. The conserved cysteine and the conserved F or W are not part of the CDR3 here.

V	J	CDR3
TRBV3-1/TRBV3-2	TRBJ2-1	ASSPDNTYNEQF
TRBV6-5	TRBJ1-3	ASSGATIGNTIY
TRBV10-3	TRBJ1-2	ATRGQNGYT
TRBV5-8	TRBJ1-2	ASNLGLNYGYT
TRBV2	TRBJ1-4	ASSIVGGLFRKLF
TRBV10-1	TRBJ2-7	ASVSVRPNEQY
TRBV4-3	TRBJ1-2	ASSQDLVPGGQLSRAGYT
TRBV19	TRBJ2-3	ASSIRSDTQY
TRBV5-1	TRBJ2-3	ASSLYTRGGTADTQY
TRBV27	TRBJ2-7	ASRPDRGPNEQY
TRBV19	TRBJ2-1	ASSPPGGYNEQF
TRBV28	TRBJ1-5	AIWDRGYNQPQH
TRBV9	TRBJ1-1	ASSPRQGSGTEAF
TRBV6-1	TRBJ1-3	ASSDRLIDRVDGNTIY
TRBV5-6	TRBJ1-2	ASSSDVRGGYGYT
TRBV6-1	TRBJ1-3	ASSERQPGYRNTIY
TRBV2	TRBJ2-2	ASSERKAWSEEYANTGELF
TRBV7-8	TRBJ1-2	ASNRGTGIYGYT
TRBV9	TRBJ2-4	ASSSSQGIGIQY
TRBV3-1/TRBV3-2	TRBJ2-1	ASSQTSGVSNEQF
TRBV3-1/TRBV3-2	TRBJ2-5	ASAGLSQGETQY
TRBV29-1	TRBJ2-2	SAINTGELF
TRBV6-1	TRBJ2-7	ASSEGQGAPSPYEQY
TRBV10-1	TRBJ2-7	ASSAGTAYEQY
TRBV5-1	TRBJ1-3	ASSLTGEDGNTIY
TRBV27	TRBJ1-2	ASGLQGGFNYGYT
TRBV7-2	TRBJ1-2	ASSLELQGASGYT
TRBV27	TRBJ1-1	ASAQGATTEAF
TRBV5-1	TRBJ2-1	ASSFLAGGQDEQF
TRBV12-3/TRBV12-4	TRBJ1-4	ASSSPRDRLF
TRBV4-1	TRBJ1-6	ASGRGSYNSPLH
TRBV5-1	TRBJ2-1	ASGDFYNEQF
TRBV7-8	TRBJ1-2	ASSPRRGRNYGYT
TRBV7-8	TRBJ1-6	ASSPVNNSPLH
TRBV30	TRBJ2-3	ACLQGAADTQY
TRBV5-1	TRBJ2-3	ASSRDRGDTQY
TRBV7-3	TRBJ2-3	ASSPLAAGSTDTQY
TRBV29-1	TRBJ1-1	SGVRDSLMGTEAF
TRBV25-1	TRBJ2-3	ASSQRLASTDTQY
TRBV7-6	TRBJ1-2	ASSQGQGVAYHYGYT
TRBV5-6	TRBJ2-6	ASTFGSGYGANVLT
TRBV5-5	TRBJ1-2	ASSLGADPRETYGYT
TRBV6-5	TRBJ2-1	ASTKGQVNNEQF
TRBV9	TRBJ2-3	ASSVEGALSTDTQY